These T cell receptor beta chains were read from a single sample in a study of T cell responses to AZD1222 COVID-19 vaccine. Clones were sequenced by immunoSEQ multiplex PCR, and TCRdb holds only the in-frame ones, with some missing. The sample has approximately 150,000 clones, about 90% seen once. The sequenced sample was peripheral blood, obtained 28 days after the second AZD1222 dose. The receptors stem from an adult who received the AZD1222 COVID-19 vaccine. The CDR3 runs from the conserved cysteine through the conserved F or W. A D gene is named only where the DNA matches it firmly. Size values are once, few and many counts, or a class for expanded clones, and some rows have none.

d_call,j_call,v_call,clone_size,cdr3_aa,cdr3_nt
.,TRBJ2-3,TRBV29-1,.,CSVGVDLVSDTQYF,TGCAGCGTTGGGGTCGATCTTGTGTCAGATACGCAGTATTTT
.,TRBJ1-2,TRBV6-6,.,CASTLTEDYGYTF,TGTGCCAGCACTCTGACTGAGGATTATGGCTACACCTTC
.,TRBJ1-4,TRBV6-4,.,CASSLSGGSEKLFF,TGTGCCAGCAGTCTGTCCGGGGGGAGTGAAAAACTGTTTTTT
.,TRBJ2-3,TRBV5-5,.,CASSPGGSRDTQYF,TGTGCCAGCAGCCCCGGGGGATCGAGAGATACGCAGTATTTT
TRBD1,TRBJ1-6,TRBV6-5,.,CASSYSIQGANSPLHF,TGTGCCAGCAGTTACTCGATTCAGGGGGCAAATTCACCCCTCCACTTT
.,TRBJ1-2,TRBV12-3/TRBV12-4,.,CASSTIYGYTF,TGTGCCAGCAGTACTATCTATGGCTACACCTTC
.,TRBJ1-1,TRBV2,.,CASRELNTEAFF,TGTGCCAGCAGGGAACTGAACACTGAAGCTTTCTTT
.,TRBJ1-6,TRBV25-1,.,CASSDLALGNSPLHF,TGTGCCAGCAGTGATCTGGCCTTGGGAAATTCACCCCTCCACTTT
.,TRBJ2-1,TRBV28,.,CASSFAPNEQFF,TGTGCCAGCAGTTTCGCCCCCAATGAGCAGTTCTTC
.,TRBJ1-2,TRBV19,.,CASRKGYAGEAGYTF,TGTGCCAGTAGGAAAGGTTATGCAGGGGAGGCTGGCTACACCTTC
.,TRBJ1-6,TRBV6-5,.,CASSYSPYNSPLHF,TGTGCCAGCAGTTACTCCCCCTATAATTCACCCCTCCACTTT
TRBD2,TRBJ2-1,TRBV4-1,.,CASSLAGNSYNEQFF,TGCGCCAGCAGCCTAGCGGGGAACTCCTACAATGAGCAGTTCTTC
TRBD1,TRBJ1-5,TRBV7-9,.,CASSFGQDNQPQHF,TGTGCCAGCAGCTTCGGACAGGATAATCAGCCCCAGCATTTT
.,TRBJ1-1,TRBV11-2,.,CASSLLETKAFF,TGTGCCAGCAGCTTACTTGAGACCAAAGCTTTCTTT
.,TRBJ1-5,TRBV5-8,.,CASSLPGTYHQPQHF,TGTGCCAGCAGCCTTCCCGGGACATACCATCAGCCCCAGCATTTT
.,TRBJ1-1,TRBV19,.,CASSLVLVNTEAFF,TGTGCCAGTAGTCTGGTATTAGTGAACACTGAAGCTTTCTTT
TRBD2,TRBJ2-7,TRBV30,.,CAWSFPSSGGAYEQYF,TGTGCCTGGAGTTTCCCATCTAGCGGGGGGGCCTACGAGCAGTACTTC
.,TRBJ1-3,TRBV2,.,CASSQDISGNTIYF,TGTGCCAGCAGTCAGGATATCTCTGGAAACACCATATATTTT
.,TRBJ2-4,TRBV12-3/TRBV12-4,.,CASSSSEVVVQYF,TGTGCCAGCAGCTCCTCTGAGGTGGTGGTTCAGTACTTC
.,TRBJ1-2,TRBV29-1,.,CSAEGRGPEYGYTF,TGCAGCGCTGAGGGCCGGGGCCCTGAGTATGGCTACACCTTC
.,TRBJ1-1,TRBV11-1,.,CASSLGGITEAFF,TGTGCCAGCAGCTTAGGGGGGATAACTGAAGCTTTCTTT
.,TRBJ1-3,TRBV28,once,CASRPGAGRGNTIYF,TGTGCCAGCAGGCCCGGGGCCGGGCGCGGAAACACCATATATTTT
.,TRBJ1-5,TRBV19,.,CASSPPDKGVNQPQHF,TGTGCCAGTAGTCCTCCTGACAAGGGGGTCAATCAGCCCCAGCATTTT
.,TRBJ1-2,TRBV28,.,CASEGGNYGYTF,TGTGCCAGCGAAGGGGGTAACTATGGCTACACCTTC
.,TRBJ2-1,TRBV24-1,.,CATSDSISRNEQFF,TGTGCCACCAGTGACTCGATTAGTCGGAATGAGCAGTTCTTC
.,TRBJ2-3,TRBV6-5,few,CASSLITDTQYF,TGTGCCAGCTCTCTAATCACAGATACGCAGTATTTT
TRBD2,TRBJ2-2,TRBV7-3,.,CASSLTGTSGNGELFF,TGTGCCAGCAGCTTGACCGGGACTAGCGGTAACGGGGAGCTGTTTTTT
TRBD1,TRBJ2-5,TRBV18,.,CASSPPGDRTRETQYF,TGTGCCAGCTCACCACCAGGGGACAGGACTCGAGAGACCCAGTACTTC
.,TRBJ1-5,TRBV13,.,CASSLGQDNQPQHF,TGTGCCAGCAGCTTAGGCCAGGATAATCAGCCCCAGCATTTT
.,TRBJ1-3,TRBV14,.,CASSQLGRSSGNTIYF,TGTGCCAGCAGCCAACTTGGCAGAAGCTCTGGAAACACCATATATTTT
.,TRBJ1-5,TRBV6-4,.,CASSEPDEHPHQPQHF,TGTGCCAGCAGTGAACCCGACGAACACCCACATCAGCCCCAGCATTTT
TRBD1,TRBJ2-3,TRBV10-3,.,CAISKGQAGTDTQYF,TGTGCCATCAGTAAAGGACAGGCCGGCACAGATACGCAGTATTTT
.,TRBJ2-3,TRBV5-1,.,CASSLVLSDTQYF,TGCGCCAGCAGCTTGGTTCTGAGTGATACGCAGTATTTT
.,TRBJ2-1,TRBV20-1,.,CSASTGGDEQFF,TGCAGTGCTAGTACAGGTGGCGATGAGCAGTTCTTC
.,TRBJ2-7,TRBV5-6,.,CASSSFRESSYEQYF,TGTGCCAGCAGCTCCTTCAGGGAGAGCTCCTACGAGCAGTACTTC